The 14 T cell receptor beta chains below all came from one sample that was sequenced in a study of T cells after yellow fever vaccination. TCRdb independently ran MiXCR on the 5' RACE reads; one entry per CDR3 protein. The data contain 500,000 to 550,000 distinct CDR3 sequences, around a fifth of them singletons. The sequences come from PBMCs, collected approximately 22 days after the first yellow fever vaccination. The receptors here all came from a man younger than 35 who received the YFV17D yellow fever vaccine.

V and J are TRBV6-4 and TRBJ2-1; the D gene could be TRBD1 or TRBD2 (6 bases each). The V end lost 4 bases, the J end lost 4 bases, and 14 bases lay between the germline ends. CDR1 MRHNA and CDR2 SNTAGT come from the germline V gene. The CDR3 totals 15 residues. The CDR3, as DNA: TGTGCCAGCAGTGTTGCGGCGGGGACATACAATGAGCAGTTCTTC. Encoded protein: CASSVAAGTYNEQFF.

The V and J genes are TRBV6-1 and TRBJ2-1; possible D gene TRBD2, 7 bases. Germline V lookup: CDR1 MNHNS, CDR2 SASEGT. The CDR3 totals 10 residues. Trimming removed 6 bases at V and 15 bases at J, with 12 bases between. The CDR3 spells CASRFRGAFF. CDR3 bases: TGTGCCAGCAGATTCCGGGGGGCGTTCTTC.

This sequence joins TRBV20-1 and TRBJ1-6, with 7 bases aligning to TRBD1. Germline assignment: CDR1 DFQATT and CDR2 SNEGSKA (reference sequence). This CDR3 is 14 amino acids long. V gave up 3 bases and J gave up 7 bases; unmatched junction bases: 6. The DNA for the CDR3 is TGCAGTGCTAGCGGCAGGGGGGGAAATTCACCCCTCCACTTT. It yields the protein CSASGRGGNSPLHF.

This clonotype was seen only a few times. J is TRBJ2-5 and V is TRBV15; 8 bases align to TRBD1. Germline-derived CDR1 and CDR2 are LNHNV and YYDKDF (reference sequence). J was trimmed by 6 bases and V by 1 base; bases with no gene match: 7. The CDR3 is made up of 15 amino acids. The CDR3, as DNA: TGTGCCACCAGCAGAGTGGGGGACAGGAGGAAGACCCAGTACTTC. Its protein is CATSRVGDRRKTQYF.

This chain joins TRBV4-2 and TRBJ1-5, with 7 positions matching TRBD1. Germline CDR1 reads LGHNA; CDR2 reads YNFKEQ. This CDR3 region has 14 residues. V trimming: 1 base; J trimming: 6 bases; junction bases outside the gene matches: 3. The CDR3 reads CASSQATGVQPQHF. The CDR3 DNA sequence: TGTGCCAGCAGCCAAGCAACAGGGGTTCAGCCCCAGCATTTT.

This clonotype was seen many times. The J gene is TRBJ1-2, the V gene TRBV15; a weak D match, TRBD1 (5 bases). The CDR3 has 14 amino acids. The V and J ends lost 2 bases and 4 bases respectively, with 11 bases between them. CDR1 is LNHNV and CDR2 is YYDKDF in the germline V gene (reference sequence). CDR3 loop: CATSRPDRTYGYTF. Written as DNA, the CDR3 is TGTGCCACCAGCAGACCTGACAGAACCTATGGCTACACCTTC.

This clonotype appeared a few times. The J gene is TRBJ1-5, the V gene TRBV29-1; no definite D call. Trimming took off 4 bases at V and 4 bases at J, with 11 bases between the two ends. Germline CDR1 SQVTM, CDR2 ANQGSEA. The CDR3 sequence is 13 residues long. This chain's CDR3 is CSVGPGPNQPQHF. The CDR3, as DNA: TGCAGCGTTGGTCCAGGCCCGAATCAGCCCCAGCATTTT.

The CDR3 loop reads CASSDPLLAGKENIQYF. In DNA form, the CDR3 reads TGTGCCAGCAGTGATCCCCTACTAGCGGGGAAAGAAAACATTCAGTACTTC. The chain recombines TRBV6-2 or TRBV6-3 with TRBJ2-4, with 10 bases fitting TRBD2. Germline CDR1 reads MNHEY; CDR2 reads SVGEGT. The ends lost 5 bases at V and 5 bases at J; junction bases unmatched: 12. CDR3 length: 17 amino acids.

A few counts support this clonotype. This chain joins TRBV5-1 and TRBJ2-5, with 11 bases matching TRBD2. Trimming removed 2 bases from V and 1 base from J; junction bases left unmatched: 7. This CDR3 spans 17 amino acids. Germline values: CDR1 SGHRS, CDR2 YFSETQ. CDR3 DNA: TGCGCCAGCAGCTTATCTAAACTAGCGGGGGCCCAAGAGACCCAGTACTTC. The encoded protein is CASSLSKLAGAQETQYF.

There are many counts of this clonotype. The chain recombines TRBV5-1 with TRBJ2-2, with 11 bases that match TRBD1. The CDR3 runs to 16 residues. J was trimmed by 4 bases and V by 4 bases; bases with no gene match: 6. CDR1 is SGHRS and CDR2 is YFSETQ in the germline V gene. The CDR3 DNA follows: TGCGCCAGCAGCGATTTTGGGACAGGGGGCACCGGGGAGCTGTTTTTT. Protein sequence: CASSDFGTGGTGELFF.

This CDR3 is CASSQPSGRGTEAFF. The CDR3 nucleotides read TGTGCCAGCAGCCAACCGTCAGGCAGGGGGACTGAAGCTTTCTTT. The V call is TRBV3-1, the J call TRBJ1-1; 7 bases line up with TRBD1. V shed 2 bases and J 5 bases; nucleotides not matched to a gene: 8. The CDR3 consists of 15 residues. Germline V CDR1 and CDR2: LGHDT, YNNKEL (reference sequence).

CDR3 region: CASGITTADYTF. The CDR3 nucleotides read TGTGCTAGTGGGATCACTACAGCCGACTACACCTTC. The rearrangement joins TRBV12-5 to TRBJ1-2, with D hard to call. Trimming took off 6 bases at V and 10 bases at J, with 15 bases between the two ends. Germline V CDR1 and CDR2: LGHNT, FRNRAP. The CDR3 sequence is 12 residues long. Based on the CDR3 plus reference TRBV12-5 and TRBJ1-2, the full variable domain is DARVTQTPRHKVTEMGQEVTMRCQPILGHNTVFWYRQTMMQGLELLAYFRNRAPLDDSGMPKDRFSAEMPDATLATLKIQPSEPRDSAVYFCASGITTADYTFGSGTRLTVV.

The V call is TRBV7-6, the J call TRBJ2-5, with D possibly matching TRBD1 (6 bases). CDR3 length: 16 amino acids. The germline V gene encodes CDR1 SGHVS and CDR2 FNYEAQ. Trimming cost V 5 bases and J 3 bases, with 19 bases left between them. Here the CDR3 reads CASSAKPGQLEETQYF. CDR3 DNA: TGTGCCAGCAGCGCGAAACCGGGACAACTAGAAGAGACCCAGTACTTC.

The chain recombines TRBV11-2 with TRBJ1-1; the D gene is possibly TRBD1 (6 bases). The V and J ends lost 3 bases and 11 bases respectively, with 13 bases between them. Germline V lookup: CDR1 SGHAT, CDR2 FQNNGV. The CDR3 sequence is 12 residues long. The CDR3 sequence: CASSLVGARAFF. The DNA for the CDR3 is TGTGCCAGCAGCTTGGTGGGGGCCCGGGCTTTCTTT. The entire variable domain, with the rest obtained from reference TRBV11-2 and TRBJ1-1, is as follows: EAGVAQSPRYKIIEKRQSVAFWCNPISGHATLYWYQQILGQGPKLLIQFQNNGVVDDSQLPKDRFSAERLKGVDSTLKIQPAKLEDSAVYLCASSLVGARAFFGQGTRLTVV.